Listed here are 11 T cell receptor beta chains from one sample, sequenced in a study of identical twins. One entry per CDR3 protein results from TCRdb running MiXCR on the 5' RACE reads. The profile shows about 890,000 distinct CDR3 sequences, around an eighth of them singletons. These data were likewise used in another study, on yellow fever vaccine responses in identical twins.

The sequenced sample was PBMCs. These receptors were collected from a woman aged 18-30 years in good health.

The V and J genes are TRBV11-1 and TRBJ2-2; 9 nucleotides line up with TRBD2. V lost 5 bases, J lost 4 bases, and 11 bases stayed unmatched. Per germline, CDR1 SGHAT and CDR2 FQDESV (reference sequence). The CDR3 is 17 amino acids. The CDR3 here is CASSPNVASGATGELFF. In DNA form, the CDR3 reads TGTGCCAGCAGCCCCAATGTGGCTAGCGGGGCCACCGGGGAGCTGTTTTTT. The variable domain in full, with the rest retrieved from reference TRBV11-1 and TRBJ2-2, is EAEVAQSPRYKITEKSQAVAFWCDPISGHATLYWYRQILGQGPELLVQFQDESVVDDSQLPKDRFSAERLKGVDSTLKIQPAELGDSAMYLCASSPNVASGATGELFFGEGSRLTVL.

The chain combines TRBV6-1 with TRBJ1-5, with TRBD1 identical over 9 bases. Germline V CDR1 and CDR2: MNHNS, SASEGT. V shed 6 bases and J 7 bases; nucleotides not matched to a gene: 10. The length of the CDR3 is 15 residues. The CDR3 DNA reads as TGTGCCAGCAGATCCGGGACAGGGTCATTCCAGCCCCAGCATTTT. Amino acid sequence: CASRSGTGSFQPQHF.

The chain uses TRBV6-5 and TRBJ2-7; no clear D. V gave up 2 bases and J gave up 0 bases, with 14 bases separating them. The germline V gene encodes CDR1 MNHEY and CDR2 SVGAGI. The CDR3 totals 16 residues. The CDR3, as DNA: TGTGCCAGCAGTTACCCGGTTGGTTTAAACTCCTACGAGCAGTACTTC. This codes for CASSYPVGLNSYEQYF.

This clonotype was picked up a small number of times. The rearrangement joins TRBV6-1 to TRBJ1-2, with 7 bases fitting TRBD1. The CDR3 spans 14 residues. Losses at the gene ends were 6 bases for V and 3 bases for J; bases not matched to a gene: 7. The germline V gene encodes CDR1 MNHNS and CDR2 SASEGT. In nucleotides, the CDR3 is TGTGCCAGCAGCTGGACAGGCACCTACTATGGCTACACCTTC. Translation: CASSWTGTYYGYTF.

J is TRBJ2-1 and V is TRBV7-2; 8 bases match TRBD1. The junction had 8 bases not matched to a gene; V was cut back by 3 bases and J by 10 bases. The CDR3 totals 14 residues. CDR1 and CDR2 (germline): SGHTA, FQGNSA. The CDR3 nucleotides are TGTGCCAGCAGCTTGGGACAGGCCCCGGGGGAGCAGTTCTTC. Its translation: CASSLGQAPGEQFF.

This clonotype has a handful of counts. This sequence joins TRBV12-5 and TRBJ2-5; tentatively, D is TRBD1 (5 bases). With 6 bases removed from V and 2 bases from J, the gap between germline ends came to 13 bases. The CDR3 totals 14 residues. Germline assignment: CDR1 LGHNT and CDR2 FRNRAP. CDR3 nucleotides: TGTGCTAGTGGAGGCCAGGGAACACAAGAGACCCAGTACTTC. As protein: CASGGQGTQETQYF.

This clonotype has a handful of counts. Here the CDR3 DNA reads TGCGCCAGCAGCTCGGACACCAAAGGGACCCAGTACTTC. This encodes CASSSDTKGTQYF. The rearrangement links TRBV5-1 to TRBJ2-5; maybe TRBD1 (5 bases). Germline lookup yields CDR1 SGHRS and CDR2 YFSETQ. CDR3 length: 13 amino acids. Trimming removed 3 bases from V and 7 bases from J, with 13 bases in between.

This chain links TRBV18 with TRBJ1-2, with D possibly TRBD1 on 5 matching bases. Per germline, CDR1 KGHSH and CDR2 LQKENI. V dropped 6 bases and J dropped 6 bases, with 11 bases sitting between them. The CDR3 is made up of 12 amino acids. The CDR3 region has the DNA TGTGCCAGCTCCCCAGGGATCGATGGCTACACCTTC. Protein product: CASSPGIDGYTF.

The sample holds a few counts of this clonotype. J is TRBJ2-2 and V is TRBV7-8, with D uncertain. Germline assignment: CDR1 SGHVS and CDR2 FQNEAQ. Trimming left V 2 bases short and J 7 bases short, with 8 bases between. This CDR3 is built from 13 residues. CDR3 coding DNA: TGTGCCAGCAGCTTAATTTGGGGCGGGGAGCTGTTTTTT. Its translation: CASSLIWGGELFF.

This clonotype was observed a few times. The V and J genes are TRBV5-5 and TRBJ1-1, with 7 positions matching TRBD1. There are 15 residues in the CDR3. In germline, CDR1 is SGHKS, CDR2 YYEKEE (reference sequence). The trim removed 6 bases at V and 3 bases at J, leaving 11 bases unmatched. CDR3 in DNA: TGTGCCAGCAAAACCCAGCAGGGGGATGACACTGAAGCTTTCTTT. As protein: CASKTQQGDDTEAFF.

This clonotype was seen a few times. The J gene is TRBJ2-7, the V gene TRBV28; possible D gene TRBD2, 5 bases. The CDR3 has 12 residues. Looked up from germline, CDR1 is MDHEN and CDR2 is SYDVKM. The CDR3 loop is CASSTGVAPSSV. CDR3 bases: TGTGCCAGCAGTACCGGGGTCGCCCCCTCCTCGGTC.